A selection of T cell receptor beta chains follows, all from one sample in a study of blood T cell repertoires in COVID-19. The assay was immunoSEQ multiplex PCR, and TCRdb's table has in-frame clones only and misses some. Among 200,000 to 300,000 clones listed, about four fifths were seen once. What was sequenced was peripheral blood. The receptors shown here come from a man older than 75 with acute or convalescent COVID-19. Both conserved end residues are part of each CDR3. A D gene is named only where the DNA matches it firmly. Expanded clones are given a class, and other clones once, few, many or no size at all.

cdr3_nt: TGTGCCACCAGCGCCCAATGGACAGTAAACACTGAAGCTTTCTTT; cdr3_aa: CATSAQWTVNTEAFF; clone_size: .; v_call: TRBV15; j_call: TRBJ1-1; d_call: .
cdr3_nt: TGTGCCAGCAGCTTACTCCGGGACAGGGGGGGCTATGGCTACACCTTC; cdr3_aa: CASSLLRDRGGYGYTF; clone_size: .; v_call: TRBV5-4; j_call: TRBJ1-2; d_call: TRBD1
cdr3_nt: TGTGCCAGCAGAGAGTGGGGACACCAAAATGAAAAACTGTTTTTT; cdr3_aa: CASREWGHQNEKLFF; clone_size: .; v_call: TRBV6-5; j_call: TRBJ1-4; d_call: .
cdr3_nt: TGTGCCATCAGGAGACAGGGGGTAGGAGAGACCCAGTACTTC; cdr3_aa: CAIRRQGVGETQYF; clone_size: .; v_call: TRBV10-3; j_call: TRBJ2-5; d_call: TRBD1
cdr3_nt: TGTGCCACCAGTGATGGCCTATCCCCGCAGGGGGTTCAGCCCCAGCATTTT; cdr3_aa: CATSDGLSPQGVQPQHF; clone_size: .; v_call: TRBV24-1; j_call: TRBJ1-5; d_call: TRBD1
cdr3_nt: TGTGCCAGCTCAGCCCCGGGAGCCGCGACAGATACGCAGTATTTT; cdr3_aa: CASSAPGAATDTQYF; clone_size: .; v_call: TRBV18; j_call: TRBJ2-3; d_call: .
cdr3_nt: TGTGCCACGAGGCGGAGTGAGGGTGAAAAACTGTTTTTT; cdr3_aa: CATRRSEGEKLFF; clone_size: .; v_call: TRBV18; j_call: TRBJ1-4; d_call: .
cdr3_nt: TGTGCCAGCTCACCCCCGTTGAATTCACCCCTCCACTTT; cdr3_aa: CASSPPLNSPLHF; clone_size: .; v_call: TRBV18; j_call: TRBJ1-6; d_call: .
cdr3_nt: TGTGCCATCAGTGAACGGGGCAATCAGCCCCAGCATTTT; cdr3_aa: CAISERGNQPQHF; clone_size: .; v_call: TRBV10-3; j_call: TRBJ1-5; d_call: .
cdr3_nt: TGTGCCAGCAGAAGAGGGGGCGCGAACTATGGCTACACCTTC; cdr3_aa: CASRRGGANYGYTF; clone_size: .; v_call: TRBV25-1; j_call: TRBJ1-2; d_call: TRBD1
cdr3_nt: TGCGCCAGCAGCCTCCCTAGGGGCGGAGTAGGTTGGAATAATTCACCCCTCCACTTT; cdr3_aa: CASSLPRGGVGWNNSPLHF; clone_size: .; v_call: TRBV4-1; j_call: TRBJ1-6; d_call: .
cdr3_nt: TGTGCCAGCAGCGTAGGGAGACAGGAATACGAGCAGTACTTC; cdr3_aa: CASSVGRQEYEQYF; clone_size: .; v_call: TRBV9; j_call: TRBJ2-7; d_call: .
cdr3_nt: TGTGCCAGCAAGGGGGACGATAGCAATCAGCCCCAGCATTTT; cdr3_aa: CASKGDDSNQPQHF; clone_size: .; v_call: TRBV6-5; j_call: TRBJ1-5; d_call: .
cdr3_nt: TGTGCCAGCAGCTTAGTTCTGACTCGGAACACTGAAGCTTTCTTT; cdr3_aa: CASSLVLTRNTEAFF; clone_size: .; v_call: TRBV11-2; j_call: TRBJ1-1; d_call: .
cdr3_nt: TGCAGCGTTACAGCGGGGGGCACAGATACGCAGTATTTT; cdr3_aa: CSVTAGGTDTQYF; clone_size: .; v_call: TRBV29-1; j_call: TRBJ2-3; d_call: TRBD2
cdr3_nt: TGTGCCAGCAGTTGGACAGAAGGGAGCAATGAGCAGTTCTTC; cdr3_aa: CASSWTEGSNEQFF; clone_size: .; v_call: TRBV27; j_call: TRBJ2-1; d_call: .
cdr3_nt: TGTGCCAGCTCACCCGGCGGGGGGGCGCTTCCCTACGAGCAGTACTTC; cdr3_aa: CASSPGGGALPYEQYF; clone_size: .; v_call: TRBV18; j_call: TRBJ2-7; d_call: TRBD2
cdr3_nt: TGTGCCAGCAGCCAAGCTGGGGGGACGTGGACTGAAGCTTTCTTT; cdr3_aa: CASSQAGGTWTEAFF; clone_size: .; v_call: TRBV27; j_call: TRBJ1-1; d_call: .
cdr3_nt: TGTGCCAGCAGCTTAGATCCGGGCTCCTACGAGCAGTACTTC; cdr3_aa: CASSLDPGSYEQYF; clone_size: .; v_call: TRBV7-8; j_call: TRBJ2-7; d_call: .
cdr3_nt: TGCAGTGCTAGCCAGGGAAACACCATATATTTT; cdr3_aa: CSASQGNTIYF; clone_size: .; v_call: TRBV20-1; j_call: TRBJ1-3; d_call: .
cdr3_nt: TGTGCCAGCAGTCCTCAGGAGGGGCTGTGGGCTTTCTTT; cdr3_aa: CASSPQEGLWAFF; clone_size: .; v_call: TRBV2; j_call: TRBJ1-1; d_call: .
cdr3_nt: TGTGCCAGCAGCCACCACCGGACAGGAGATTATAGCAATCAGCCCCAGCATTTT; cdr3_aa: CASSHHRTGDYSNQPQHF; clone_size: .; v_call: TRBV4-2; j_call: TRBJ1-5; d_call: TRBD1
cdr3_nt: TGTGCCAGTAGCGACAGGGTCCCCGGGGAGCTGTTTTTT; cdr3_aa: CASSDRVPGELFF; clone_size: .; v_call: TRBV19; j_call: TRBJ2-2; d_call: TRBD1
cdr3_nt: TGCGCCAGCAGCTTGGGGACAGGGGCGGATAATTCACCCCTCCACTTT; cdr3_aa: CASSLGTGADNSPLHF; clone_size: .; v_call: TRBV5-1; j_call: TRBJ1-6; d_call: TRBD1
cdr3_nt: TGTGCCAGCAGCAAGTTGCGCCGTGGGGCCAACGTCCTGACTTTC; cdr3_aa: CASSKLRRGANVLTF; clone_size: .; v_call: TRBV21-1; j_call: TRBJ2-6; d_call: .
cdr3_nt: TGTGCCAGCTCACGAACAGGGGTAGTAGGGTTCGAGCAGTACTTC; cdr3_aa: CASSRTGVVGFEQYF; clone_size: .; v_call: TRBV18; j_call: TRBJ2-7; d_call: TRBD1
cdr3_nt: TGTGCCAGCAGCTCTAGCGGGGGATCCTACAATGAGCAGTTCTTC; cdr3_aa: CASSSSGGSYNEQFF; clone_size: .; v_call: TRBV7-9; j_call: TRBJ2-1; d_call: TRBD2
cdr3_nt: TGTGCCAGCAGCAAAGGGCGGACAGGGCCCCCTAACTATGGCTACACCTTC; cdr3_aa: CASSKGRTGPPNYGYTF; clone_size: .; v_call: TRBV21-1; j_call: TRBJ1-2; d_call: .
cdr3_nt: TGTGCCAGCAGCCGGGACAGAAGAGAGACCCAGTACTTC; cdr3_aa: CASSRDRRETQYF; clone_size: .; v_call: TRBV7-6; j_call: TRBJ2-5; d_call: TRBD1
cdr3_nt: TGTGCCAGGCTGCCGAGCAACCGGGCGAACACCGGGGAGCTGTTTTTT; cdr3_aa: CARLPSNRANTGELFF; clone_size: .; v_call: TRBV21-1; j_call: TRBJ2-2; d_call: .
cdr3_nt: TGTGCCAGCAGTTTTAGTCCGGGACTCCGGTACGAGCAGTACTTC; cdr3_aa: CASSFSPGLRYEQYF; clone_size: .; v_call: TRBV27; j_call: TRBJ2-7; d_call: .
cdr3_nt: TGTGCCAGCAGTCGCCAGCGGGGTTCGAACAATGAGCAGTTCTTC; cdr3_aa: CASSRQRGSNNEQFF; clone_size: once; v_call: TRBV2; j_call: TRBJ2-1; d_call: TRBD2
cdr3_nt: TGTGCCACCAGTGGAGCGGGACACACTGAAGCTTTCTTT; cdr3_aa: CATSGAGHTEAFF; clone_size: .; v_call: TRBV24-1; j_call: TRBJ1-1; d_call: .
cdr3_nt: TGTGCCAGCAGCCCCGAGCTTAAGAACACTGAAGCTTTCTTT; cdr3_aa: CASSPELKNTEAFF; clone_size: .; v_call: TRBV6-6; j_call: TRBJ1-1; d_call: .
cdr3_nt: TGTGCCAGCAGATTGACAGGGGACGCTTCCTACAATGAGCAGTTCTTC; cdr3_aa: CASRLTGDASYNEQFF; clone_size: .; v_call: TRBV5-5; j_call: TRBJ2-1; d_call: TRBD1